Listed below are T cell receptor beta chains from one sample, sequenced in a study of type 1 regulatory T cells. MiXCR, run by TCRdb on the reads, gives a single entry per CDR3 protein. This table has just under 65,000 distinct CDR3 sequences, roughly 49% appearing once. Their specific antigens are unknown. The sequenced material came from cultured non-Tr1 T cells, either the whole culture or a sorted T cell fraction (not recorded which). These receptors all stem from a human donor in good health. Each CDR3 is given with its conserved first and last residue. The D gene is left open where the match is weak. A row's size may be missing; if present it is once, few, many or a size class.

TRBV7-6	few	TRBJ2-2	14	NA	TGTGCCAGCAGCTTAGGAGCGGAGACCGGGGAGCTGTTTTTT	CASSLGAETGELFF
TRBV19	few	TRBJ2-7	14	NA	TGTGCCAGTAGTATGTCGCCAGCTACCTACGAGCAGTACTTC	CASSMSPATYEQYF
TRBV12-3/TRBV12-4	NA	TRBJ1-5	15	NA	TGTGCCAGCAGTTTGGGGGGGGTTGGTAGTCAGCCCCAGCATTTT	CASSLGGVGSQPQHF
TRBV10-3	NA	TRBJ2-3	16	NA	TGTGCCACGATCGGGTCGGCTGCGGGGAACACAGATACGCAGTATTTT	CATIGSAAGNTDTQYF
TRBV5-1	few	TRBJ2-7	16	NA	TGCGCCAGCAGCTTGGGGGCTGGGGGAGGCCACTACGAGCAGTACTTC	CASSLGAGGGHYEQYF
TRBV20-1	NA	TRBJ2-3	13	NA	TGCAGTGCTAGAGATCCCCAAACAGATACGCAGTATTTT	CSARDPQTDTQYF
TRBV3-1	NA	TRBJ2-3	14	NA	TGTGCCAGCAGGGAAAGTGGGATTTCAGATACGCAGTATTTT	CASRESGISDTQYF
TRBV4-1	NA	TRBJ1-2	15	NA	TGCGCCAGCAGCCAACAGGGAGGGGTCATGAGAGGCTACACCTTC	CASSQQGGVMRGYTF
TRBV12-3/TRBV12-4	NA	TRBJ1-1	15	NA	TGTGCCAGCAGTTTTGGGTTGTTCGGGAACACTGAAGCTTTCTTT	CASSFGLFGNTEAFF
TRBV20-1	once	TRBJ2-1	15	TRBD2	TGCAGTGCTGCGGGACTAGCGGGGCCTTACAATGAGCAGTTCTTC	CSAAGLAGPYNEQFF
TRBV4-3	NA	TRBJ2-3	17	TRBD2	TGCGCCAACAGCCAAGTAGGACGGGGGGAACCTAGGGATACGCAGTATTTT	CANSQVGRGEPRDTQYF
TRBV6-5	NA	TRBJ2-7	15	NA	TGTGCCAGCAACTGGACAGCCTCCCTTTCCTACGAGCAGTACTTC	CASNWTASLSYEQYF
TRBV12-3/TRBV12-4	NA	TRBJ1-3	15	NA	TGTGCCAGCAGATCCGGGACCAACTCTGGAAACACCATATATTTT	CASRSGTNSGNTIYF